This T cell receptor beta chain was recorded in a study of blood T cell repertoires in COVID-19. About the research overall: There were acute and convalescent COVID-19 samples, and they came from the United States, Italy and Spain.

As originally analysed: By means of reference gene primer amplification, nucleated cell counts were estimated. Assay used: immunoSEQ multiplex PCR; TCRdb lists only in-frame clones, some missing. V and J calls and clone size are those listed in that table; D and trimming were worked out from the DNA. The sample gives approximately 230,000 clones, about nine tenths of which show up once; about 1.7% is in the top ten. Individuals drawn from about 26 US areas were about 18 to 100 years old. Clinical histories supplied by participants themselves formed the basis of cohort assignment. After removal of 0 bases from V and 0 bases from J, the junction contained 5 bases not matched to a gene. The CDR3 is made up of 17 amino acids. CDR1 and CDR2 from the germline V gene are MDHEN and SYDVKM.

V gene TRBV28 combines with J gene TRBJ2-5, with TRBD2 matching over 9 bases. Sequencing was carried out using PBMCs or T cells enriched from blood (not recorded which). The receptor comes from a man aged 35 to 55 who had recovered from COVID-19. The CDR3 here is CASSLWRSGSYQETQYF. In DNA, the CDR3 is TGTGCCAGCAGTTTATGGCGTAGCGGGAGCTACCAAGAGACCCAGTACTTC.